The rows below give T cell receptor beta chains drawn from one sample of a study of PD-L1 blockade in urothelial cancer. Assay used: immunoSEQ multiplex PCR; TCRdb lists only in-frame clones, some missing. Of fewer than 65,000 clones in the sample, roughly nine tenths were seen once. The sequenced sample was PBMCs, obtained around atezolizumab (anti-PD-L1) treatment. Every receptor here comes from a woman aged 60 to 75 with urothelial cancer. Each CDR3 is given with its conserved first and last residue. Each record gives: J gene, V gene, D gene, clone size, CDR3 DNA, CDR3 protein. D genes are given only for firm matches. Part of the rows lack a size; the others show once, few, many or a class for expanded clones.

J: TRBJ2-1; V: TRBV19; D: TRBD2; size: few; DNA: TGTGCCAGTAGTATACCTAGCGGGAGGACGGGTGAGCAGTTCTTC; CDR3: CASSIPSGRTGEQFF
J: TRBJ2-6; V: TRBV6-6; D: NA; size: NA; DNA: TGTGCCAGCAGTTACTCCGGCTCTGGGGCCAACGTCCTGACTTTC; CDR3: CASSYSGSGANVLTF
J: TRBJ1-1; V: TRBV18; D: NA; size: NA; DNA: TGTGCCAGCTCAAGAGAGGCGGAAGCTTTCTTT; CDR3: CASSREAEAFF
J: TRBJ2-1; V: TRBV11-2; D: TRBD2; size: NA; DNA: TGTGCCAGCAGCACAAGACCTGGACTAGCGGGGGGGTTCAATGAGCAGTTCTTC; CDR3: CASSTRPGLAGGFNEQFF
J: TRBJ2-7; V: TRBV7-2; D: TRBD1; size: once; DNA: TGTGCCAGCAGCGAGACAGGGTACGAGCAGTACTTC; CDR3: CASSETGYEQYF
J: TRBJ2-3; V: TRBV9; D: TRBD1; size: NA; DNA: TGTGCCAGCAGCGTAGGGACAGGGGCATCGACAGATACGCAGTATTTT; CDR3: CASSVGTGASTDTQYF
J: TRBJ2-6; V: TRBV7-9; D: NA; size: NA; DNA: TGTGCCAGCAGCTTACAGGGCGTTAGTCCTGGGGCCAACGTCCTGACTTTC; CDR3: CASSLQGVSPGANVLTF
J: TRBJ2-1; V: TRBV4-3; D: TRBD2; size: NA; DNA: TGCGCCAGCAGCCAAGCTCTAGCGGGAGTTTTGAATGAGCAGTTCTTC; CDR3: CASSQALAGVLNEQFF
J: TRBJ2-7; V: TRBV7-6; D: TRBD2; size: NA; DNA: TGTGCCAGCAGCCGGGGGGGTTGGGAGACTACTAGAAACGCAAACTACGAGCAGTACTTC; CDR3: CASSRGGWETTRNANYEQYF
J: TRBJ2-7; V: TRBV23-1; D: TRBD2; size: NA; DNA: TGCGCCAGCAGTCAGGCTAGCGGGAGGCTGGGGGAGCAGTACTTC; CDR3: CASSQASGRLGEQYF
J: TRBJ1-6; V: TRBV25-1; D: TRBD1; size: few; DNA: TGTGCCAGCAGTGGGATTGGGACAGGGGTCAGGTCCCTCCACTTT; CDR3: CASSGIGTGVRSLHF
J: TRBJ2-3; V: TRBV5-6; D: NA; size: NA; DNA: TGTGCCAGCAGCTTGCGCGGGGTCACAGATACGCAGTATTTT; CDR3: CASSLRGVTDTQYF
J: TRBJ2-3; V: TRBV10-2; D: NA; size: NA; DNA: TGCGCCAGCAGTGGGGCCCTTATTATCAGCACAGATACGCAGTATTTT; CDR3: CASSGALIISTDTQYF
J: TRBJ2-1; V: TRBV5-1; D: TRBD2; size: NA; DNA: TGCGCCAGCAGCTTGGAAGGCGGGGGGGTTTCCTACAATGAGCAGTTCTTC; CDR3: CASSLEGGGVSYNEQFF
J: TRBJ1-2; V: TRBV14; D: NA; size: NA; DNA: TGTGCCAGCAGCGGGGACATCGGGTATGGCTACACCTTC; CDR3: CASSGDIGYGYTF
J: TRBJ1-2; V: TRBV6-1; D: NA; size: NA; DNA: TGTGCCAGCAAGAGGGCAGGCCAACTCTATGGCTACACCTTC; CDR3: CASKRAGQLYGYTF
J: TRBJ2-1; V: TRBV19; D: TRBD2; size: NA; DNA: TGTGCCTGCCGGACTAGCGGGCGCAATGAGCAGTTCTTC; CDR3: CACRTSGRNEQFF